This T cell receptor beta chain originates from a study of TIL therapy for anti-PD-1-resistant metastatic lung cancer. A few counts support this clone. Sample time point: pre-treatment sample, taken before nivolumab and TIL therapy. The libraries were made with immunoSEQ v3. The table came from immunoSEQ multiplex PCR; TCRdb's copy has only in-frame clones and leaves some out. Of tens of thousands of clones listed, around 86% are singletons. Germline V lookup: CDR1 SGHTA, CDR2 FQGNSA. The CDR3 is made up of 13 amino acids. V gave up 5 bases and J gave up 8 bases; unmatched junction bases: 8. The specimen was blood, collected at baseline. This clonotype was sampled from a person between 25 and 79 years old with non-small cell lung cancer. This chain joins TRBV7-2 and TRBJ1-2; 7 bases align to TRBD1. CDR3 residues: CASSAQGNRGYTF. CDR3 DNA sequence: TGTGCCAGCAGCGCACAGGGGAATAGAGGCTACACCTTC.